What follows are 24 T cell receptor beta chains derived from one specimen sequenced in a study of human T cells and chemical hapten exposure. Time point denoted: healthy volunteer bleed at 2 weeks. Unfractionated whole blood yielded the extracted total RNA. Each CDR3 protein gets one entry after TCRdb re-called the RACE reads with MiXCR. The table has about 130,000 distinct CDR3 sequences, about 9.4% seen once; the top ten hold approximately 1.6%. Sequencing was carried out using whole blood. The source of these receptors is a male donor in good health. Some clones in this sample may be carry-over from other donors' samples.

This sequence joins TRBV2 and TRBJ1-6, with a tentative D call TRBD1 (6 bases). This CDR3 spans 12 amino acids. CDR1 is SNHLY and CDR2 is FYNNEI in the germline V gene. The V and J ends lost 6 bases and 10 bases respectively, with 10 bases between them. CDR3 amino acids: CASRRTASPLHF. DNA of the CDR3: TGTGCCAGCAGGCGGACAGCGTCACCCCTCCACTTT.

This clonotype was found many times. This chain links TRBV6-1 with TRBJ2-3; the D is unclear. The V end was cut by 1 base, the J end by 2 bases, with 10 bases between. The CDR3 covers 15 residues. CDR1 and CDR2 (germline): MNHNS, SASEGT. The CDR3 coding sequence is TGTGCCAGCAGTGAAGGCACCCGATCCACAGATACGCAGTATTTT. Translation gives CASSEGTRSTDTQYF.

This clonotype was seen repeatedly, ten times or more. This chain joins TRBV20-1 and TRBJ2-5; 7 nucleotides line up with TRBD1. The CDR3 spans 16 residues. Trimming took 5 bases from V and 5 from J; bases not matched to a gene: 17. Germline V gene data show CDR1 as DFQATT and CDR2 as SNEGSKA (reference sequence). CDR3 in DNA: TGCAGTGCTGAAACTCGGGACAGTCTGATCGGGGAGACCCAGTACTTC. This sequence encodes CSAETRDSLIGETQYF.

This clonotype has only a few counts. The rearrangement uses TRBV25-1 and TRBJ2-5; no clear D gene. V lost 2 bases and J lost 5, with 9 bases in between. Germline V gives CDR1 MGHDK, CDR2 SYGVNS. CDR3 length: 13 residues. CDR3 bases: TGTGCCAGCAGTGAACTGGACGGGGAGACCCAGTACTTC. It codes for CASSELDGETQYF.

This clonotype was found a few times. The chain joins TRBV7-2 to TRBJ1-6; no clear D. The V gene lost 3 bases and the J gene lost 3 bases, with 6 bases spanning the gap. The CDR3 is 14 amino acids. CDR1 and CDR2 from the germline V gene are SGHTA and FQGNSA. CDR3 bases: TGTGCCAGCAGCTTGGGTCACTATAATTCACCCCTCCACTTT. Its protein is CASSLGHYNSPLHF.

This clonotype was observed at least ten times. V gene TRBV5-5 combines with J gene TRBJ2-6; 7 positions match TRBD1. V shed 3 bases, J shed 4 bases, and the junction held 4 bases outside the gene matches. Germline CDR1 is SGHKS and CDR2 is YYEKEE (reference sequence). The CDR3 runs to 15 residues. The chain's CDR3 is CASSYTGAGANVLTF. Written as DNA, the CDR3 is TGTGCCAGCAGCTATACAGGGGCCGGGGCCAACGTCCTGACTTTC.

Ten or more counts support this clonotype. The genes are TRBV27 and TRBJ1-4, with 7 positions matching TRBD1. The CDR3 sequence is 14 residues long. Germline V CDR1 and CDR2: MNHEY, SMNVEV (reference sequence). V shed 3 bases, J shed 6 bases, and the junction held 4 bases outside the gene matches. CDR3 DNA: TGTGCCAGCAGTTTGGGGGGGACAGATGAAAAACTGTTTTTT. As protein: CASSLGGTDEKLFF. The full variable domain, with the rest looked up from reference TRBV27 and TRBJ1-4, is EAQVTQNPRYLITVTGKKLTVTCSQNMNHEYMSWYRQDPGLGLRQIYYSMNVEVTDKGDVPEGYKVSRKEKRNFPLILESPSPNQTSLYFCASSLGGTDEKLFFGSGTQLSVL.

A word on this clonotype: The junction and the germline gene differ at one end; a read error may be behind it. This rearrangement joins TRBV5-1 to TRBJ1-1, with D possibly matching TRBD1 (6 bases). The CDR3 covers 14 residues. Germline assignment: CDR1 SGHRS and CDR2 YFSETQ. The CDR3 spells CTSSLGGMNTEAFF. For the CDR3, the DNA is TGCACCAGCAGCTTGGGGGGCATGAACACTGAAGCTTTCTTT.

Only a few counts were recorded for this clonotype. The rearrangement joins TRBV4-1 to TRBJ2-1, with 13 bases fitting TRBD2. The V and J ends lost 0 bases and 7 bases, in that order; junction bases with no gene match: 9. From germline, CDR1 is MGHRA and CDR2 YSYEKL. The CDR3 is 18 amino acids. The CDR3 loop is CASSQERTSGRVGNEQFF. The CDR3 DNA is TGCGCCAGCAGCCAAGAGCGCACTAGCGGGAGGGTGGGGAATGAGCAGTTCTTC.

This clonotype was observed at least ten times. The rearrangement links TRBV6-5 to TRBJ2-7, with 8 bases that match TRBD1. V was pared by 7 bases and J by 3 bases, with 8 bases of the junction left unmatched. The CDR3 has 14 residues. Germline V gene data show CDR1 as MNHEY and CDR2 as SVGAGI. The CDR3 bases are TGTGCCAGCAAGGCCGGACAGGGTATCTACGAGCAGTACTTC. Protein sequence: CASKAGQGIYEQYF.

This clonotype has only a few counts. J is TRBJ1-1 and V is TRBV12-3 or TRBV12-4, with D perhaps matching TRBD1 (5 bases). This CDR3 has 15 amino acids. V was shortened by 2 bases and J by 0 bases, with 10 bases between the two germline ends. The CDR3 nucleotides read TGTGCCAGCAGTTTAAGGGGCCCGCTGAACACTGAAGCTTTCTTT. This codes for CASSLRGPLNTEAFF.

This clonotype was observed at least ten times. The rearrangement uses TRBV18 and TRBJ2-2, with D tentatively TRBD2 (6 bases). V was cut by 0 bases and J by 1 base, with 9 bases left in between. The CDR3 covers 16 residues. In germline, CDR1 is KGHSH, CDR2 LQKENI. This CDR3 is CASSPPTGGNTGELFF. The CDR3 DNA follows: TGTGCCAGCTCACCACCCACCGGGGGGAACACCGGGGAGCTGTTTTTT. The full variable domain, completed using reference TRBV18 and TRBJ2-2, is NAGVMQNPRHLVRRRGQEARLRCSPMKGHSHVYWYRQLPEEGLKFMVYLQKENIIDESGMPKERFSAEFPKEGPSILRIQQVVRGDSAAYFCASSPPTGGNTGELFFGEGSRLTVL.

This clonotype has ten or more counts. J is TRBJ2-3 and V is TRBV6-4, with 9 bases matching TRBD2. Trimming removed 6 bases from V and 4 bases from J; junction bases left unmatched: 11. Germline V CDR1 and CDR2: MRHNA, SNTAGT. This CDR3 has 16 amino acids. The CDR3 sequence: CASSALSGGYPDTQYF. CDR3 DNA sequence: TGTGCCAGCAGCGCCCTGAGCGGGGGGTACCCAGATACGCAGTATTTT.

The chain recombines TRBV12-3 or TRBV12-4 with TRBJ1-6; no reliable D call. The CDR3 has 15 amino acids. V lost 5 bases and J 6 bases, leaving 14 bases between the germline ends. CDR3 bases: TGTGCCAGCAGTCCCCTCGCAGGTAGTAATTCACCCCTCCACTTT. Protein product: CASSPLAGSNSPLHF.

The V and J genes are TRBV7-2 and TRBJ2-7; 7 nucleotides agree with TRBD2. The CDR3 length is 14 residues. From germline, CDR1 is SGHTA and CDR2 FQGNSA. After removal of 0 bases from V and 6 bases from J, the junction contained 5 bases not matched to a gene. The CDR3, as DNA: TGTGCCAGCAGCTTAGCGGGAGGGCCACTCGAGCAGTACTTC. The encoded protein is CASSLAGGPLEQYF.

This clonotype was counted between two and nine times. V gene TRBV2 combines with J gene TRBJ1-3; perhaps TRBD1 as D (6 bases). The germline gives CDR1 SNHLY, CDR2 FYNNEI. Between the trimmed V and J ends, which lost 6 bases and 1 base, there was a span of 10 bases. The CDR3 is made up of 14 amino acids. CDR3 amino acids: CASRKTGSGNTIYF. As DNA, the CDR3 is TGTGCCAGCAGGAAGACAGGATCTGGAAACACCATATATTTT.

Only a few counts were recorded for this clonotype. The CDR3 protein is CASSTLLSLANQPQHF. Here the CDR3 DNA reads TGTGCCAGCAGCACCCTCTTAAGCCTAGCAAATCAGCCCCAGCATTTT. The rearrangement joins TRBV21-1 to TRBJ1-5. TRBV21-1 is a known pseudogene. The CDR3 spans 16 residues.

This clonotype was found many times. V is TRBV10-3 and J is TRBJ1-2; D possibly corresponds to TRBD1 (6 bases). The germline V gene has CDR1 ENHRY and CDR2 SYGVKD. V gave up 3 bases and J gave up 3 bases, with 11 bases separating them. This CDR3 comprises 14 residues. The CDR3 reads CAISDRGIDYGYTF. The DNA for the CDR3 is TGTGCCATCAGTGACAGGGGAATTGACTATGGCTACACCTTC.

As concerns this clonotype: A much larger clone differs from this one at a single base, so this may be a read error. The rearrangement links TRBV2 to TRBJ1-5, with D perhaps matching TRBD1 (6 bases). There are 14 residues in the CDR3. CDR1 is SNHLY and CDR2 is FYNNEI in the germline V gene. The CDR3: CANSRGGGNQPQHF. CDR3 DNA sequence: TGTGCCAACAGCAGGGGTGGGGGCAACCAGCCCCAGCATTTT.

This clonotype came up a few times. CDR3: CASSAVSAEAFF. The CDR3 DNA sequence: TGTGCCAGCAGTGCAGTTTCTGCTGAAGCTTTCTTT. The chain combines TRBV25-1 with TRBJ1-1; D is unresolved. This CDR3 has 12 residues. Trimming removed 4 bases at V and 6 bases at J, with 9 bases between. Looked up from germline, CDR1 is MGHDK and CDR2 is SYGVNS.

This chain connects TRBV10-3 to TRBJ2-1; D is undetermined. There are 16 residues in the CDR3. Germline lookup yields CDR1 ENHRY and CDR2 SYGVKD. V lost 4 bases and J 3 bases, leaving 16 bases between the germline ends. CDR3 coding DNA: TGTGCCATCAGTGTAGACGCAGGAAGAGTCTACAATGAGCAGTTCTTC. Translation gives CAISVDAGRVYNEQFF.

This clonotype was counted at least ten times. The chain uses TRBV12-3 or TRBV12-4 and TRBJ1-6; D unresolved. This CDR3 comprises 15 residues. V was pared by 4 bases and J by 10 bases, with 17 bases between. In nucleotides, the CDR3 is TGTGCCAGCAGTTCCCGGGCCTGGCAGGAGTCACCCCTCCACTTT. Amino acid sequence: CASSSRAWQESPLHF.

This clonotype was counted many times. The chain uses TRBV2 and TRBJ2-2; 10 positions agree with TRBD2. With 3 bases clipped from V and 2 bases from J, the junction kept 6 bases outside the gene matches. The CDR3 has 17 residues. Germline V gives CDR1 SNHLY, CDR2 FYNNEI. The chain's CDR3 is CASSDSSGSPNTGELFF. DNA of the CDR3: TGTGCCAGCAGTGATTCTAGCGGGAGTCCCAACACCGGGGAGCTGTTTTTT.

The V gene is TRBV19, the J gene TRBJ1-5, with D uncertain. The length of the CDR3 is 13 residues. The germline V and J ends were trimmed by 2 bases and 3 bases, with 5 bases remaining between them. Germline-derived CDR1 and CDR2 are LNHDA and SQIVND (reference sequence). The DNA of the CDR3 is TGTGCCAGTAGTATACCCCCCAATCAGCCCCAGCATTTT. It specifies CASSIPPNQPQHF.